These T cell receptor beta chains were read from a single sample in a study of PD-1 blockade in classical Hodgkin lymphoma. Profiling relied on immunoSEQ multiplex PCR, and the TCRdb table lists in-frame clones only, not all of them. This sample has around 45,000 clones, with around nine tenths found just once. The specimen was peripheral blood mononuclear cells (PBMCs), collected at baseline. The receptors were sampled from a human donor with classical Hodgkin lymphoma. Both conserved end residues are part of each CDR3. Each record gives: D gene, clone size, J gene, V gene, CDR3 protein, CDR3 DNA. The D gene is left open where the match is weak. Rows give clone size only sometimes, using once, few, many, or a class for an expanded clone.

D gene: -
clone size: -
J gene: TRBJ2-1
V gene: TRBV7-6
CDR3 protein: CASSSGPTFFRSSYNEQFF
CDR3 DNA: TGTGCCAGCAGCTCGGGACCGACCTTCTTCCGCAGCTCCTACAATGAGCAGTTCTTC

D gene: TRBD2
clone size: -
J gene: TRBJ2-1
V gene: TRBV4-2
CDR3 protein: CASSQVGDGRPYNEQFF
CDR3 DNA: TGTGCCAGCAGCCAAGTGGGTGACGGGAGGCCCTACAATGAGCAGTTCTTC

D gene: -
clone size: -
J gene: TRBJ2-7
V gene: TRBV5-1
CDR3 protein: CASSTPLGFGYEQYF
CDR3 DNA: TGCGCCAGCAGCACCCCACTCGGATTCGGCTACGAGCAGTACTTC

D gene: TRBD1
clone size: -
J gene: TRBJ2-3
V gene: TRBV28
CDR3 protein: CASNEDRAYTDTQYF
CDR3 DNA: TGTGCCAGCAACGAAGACAGGGCTTATACAGATACGCAGTATTTT

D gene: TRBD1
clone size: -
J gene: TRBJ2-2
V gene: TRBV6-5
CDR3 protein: CASSFWTGGYGGELFF
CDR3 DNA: TGTGCCAGCAGTTTCTGGACAGGGGGATATGGCGGGGAGCTGTTTTTT

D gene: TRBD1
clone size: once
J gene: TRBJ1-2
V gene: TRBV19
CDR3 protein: CATWTGKFNYGYTF
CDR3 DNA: TGTGCCACCTGGACAGGGAAATTTAACTATGGCTACACCTTC

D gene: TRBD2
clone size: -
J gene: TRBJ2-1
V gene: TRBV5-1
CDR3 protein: CASSKSTSGSPYNEQFF
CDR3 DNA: TGCGCCAGCAGCAAATCGACTAGCGGGAGCCCCTACAATGAGCAGTTCTTC

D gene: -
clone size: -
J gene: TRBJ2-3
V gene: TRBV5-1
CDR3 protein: CASARDLRDTNTDTQYF
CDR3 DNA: TGCGCCAGCGCTCGAGACCTCCGGGACACCAACACAGATACGCAGTATTTT

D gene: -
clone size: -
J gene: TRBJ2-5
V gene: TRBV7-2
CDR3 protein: CASSFAGETQYF
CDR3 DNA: TGTGCCAGCAGTTTCGCCGGGGAGACCCAGTACTTC

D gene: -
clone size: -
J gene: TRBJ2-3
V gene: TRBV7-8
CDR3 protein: CASSSPLRENTDTQYF
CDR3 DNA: TGTGCCAGCAGTTCCCCTTTAAGGGAAAACACAGATACGCAGTATTTT

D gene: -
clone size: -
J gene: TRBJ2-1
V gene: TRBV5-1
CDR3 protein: CASSLEGSSYNEQFF
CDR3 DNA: TGCGCCAGCAGCTTGGAGGGGAGCTCCTACAATGAGCAGTTCTTC

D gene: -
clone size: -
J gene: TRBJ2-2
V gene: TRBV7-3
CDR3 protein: CASSLMGGSGELFF
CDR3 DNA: TGTGCCAGCAGCTTAATGGGCGGGTCCGGGGAGCTGTTTTTT

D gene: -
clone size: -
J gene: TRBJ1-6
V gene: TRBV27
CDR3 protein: CASSLSAGAHNSPLHF
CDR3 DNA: TGTGCCAGCAGTTTATCGGCGGGGGCCCATAATTCACCCCTCCACTTT

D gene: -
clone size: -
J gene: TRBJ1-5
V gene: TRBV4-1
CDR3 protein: CASSQDSGDQYPQHF
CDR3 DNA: TGCGCCAGCAGCCAAGACTCAGGGGACCAGTACCCCCAGCATTTT

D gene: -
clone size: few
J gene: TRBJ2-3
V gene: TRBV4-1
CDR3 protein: CASSQEWSPDTQYF
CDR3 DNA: TGCGCCAGCAGCCAAGAGTGGTCCCCCGATACGCAGTATTTT

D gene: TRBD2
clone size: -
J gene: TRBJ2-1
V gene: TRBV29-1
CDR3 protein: CSVGEPSSGGWNEQFF
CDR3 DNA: TGCAGCGTGGGAGAGCCATCTAGCGGAGGATGGAATGAGCAGTTCTTC

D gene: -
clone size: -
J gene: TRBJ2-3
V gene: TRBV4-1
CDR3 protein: CASSQDKGVADVSTDTQYF
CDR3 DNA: TGCGCCAGCAGCCAAGATAAGGGAGTAGCGGATGTTAGCACAGATACGCAGTATTTT

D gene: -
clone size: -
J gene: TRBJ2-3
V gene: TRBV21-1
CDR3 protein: CASSSQTSGSPDTQYF
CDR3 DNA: TGTGCCAGCAGCTCCCAGACTAGCGGGAGCCCAGATACGCAGTATTTT

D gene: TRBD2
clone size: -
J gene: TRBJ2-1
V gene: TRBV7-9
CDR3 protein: CASSSPGLASGEQFF
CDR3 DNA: TGTGCCAGCAGCTCCCCGGGACTAGCCTCCGGTGAGCAGTTCTTC

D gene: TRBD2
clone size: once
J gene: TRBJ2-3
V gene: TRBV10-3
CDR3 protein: CAIKSGGSSTDTQYF
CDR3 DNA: TGTGCCATCAAAAGCGGGGGGTCTAGCACAGATACGCAGTATTTT